A selection of T cell receptor beta chains follows, all from one sample in a study of blood T cell repertoires in COVID-19. TCRdb's copy holds only in-frame clones and misses some; the assay was immunoSEQ multiplex PCR. The table has 100,000 to 150,000 clones, about 83% seen once. Source material: peripheral blood. Receptor source: a man aged 55 to 70 with acute or convalescent COVID-19. Each CDR3 is given with its conserved first and last residue. D genes are given only for firm matches. Clone size appears in some rows only: once, few, many, or a class for an expanded clone.

j_gene	d_gene	v_gene	abundance	CDR3nt	CDR3aa
TRBJ1-1	-	TRBV6-5	-	TGTGCCAGCAGTTATATCGGGGAGAACACTGAAGCTTTCTTT	CASSYIGENTEAFF
TRBJ2-1	-	TRBV25-1	-	TGTGCCAGCAGTGAGTCCCTTCGGCGGGATAATGAGCAGTTCTTC	CASSESLRRDNEQFF
TRBJ2-1	-	TRBV19	-	TGTGCCAGTAGTATGAGGCGAGGGAATGAGCAGTTCTTC	CASSMRRGNEQFF
TRBJ1-2	TRBD1	TRBV7-9	many	TGTGCCAGCAGCCCACTGACAGGGGGCTACACCTTC	CASSPLTGGYTF
TRBJ2-1	-	TRBV24-1	-	TGTGCCACCGGCAGTCGGCCGGGAGAAGGTGGTGAGCAGTTCTTC	CATGSRPGEGGEQFF
TRBJ1-2	-	TRBV18	-	TGTGCCAGCTCACCAGAGGGTAACTATGGCTACACCTTC	CASSPEGNYGYTF
TRBJ1-3	-	TRBV5-5	few	TGTGCCAGCAGCTTGGTTACTCCAACTGGAAACACCATATATTTT	CASSLVTPTGNTIYF
TRBJ2-1	-	TRBV6-2/TRBV6-3	-	TGTGCCAGCAGTTACCCCGACTTTGAGCAGTTCTTC	CASSYPDFEQFF
TRBJ2-2	TRBD2	TRBV30	-	TGTGCCTGGAGTGGTGGGAGACTAGCGGGGGGTCGGACCGGGGAGCTGTTTTTT	CAWSGGRLAGGRTGELFF
TRBJ2-3	-	TRBV2	-	TGTGCCAGCAGTGGGTCGAGGGCAGATACGCAGTATTTT	CASSGSRADTQYF
TRBJ1-1	-	TRBV28	-	TGTGCCAGCAGTTTAGGGGGAGGATTTAACACTGAAGCTTTCTTT	CASSLGGGFNTEAFF
TRBJ2-1	TRBD2	TRBV14	once	TGTGCCAGCACGGTAATAGCGGGCCTCGGGGAGCAGTTCTTC	CASTVIAGLGEQFF
TRBJ2-3	-	TRBV6-6	-	TGTGCCAGCAGCTCGGACTGGACCACAGATACGCAGTATTTT	CASSSDWTTDTQYF
TRBJ1-2	-	TRBV28	-	TGTGCCAGCAGTTTACGACAGGTTGGCTACACCTTC	CASSLRQVGYTF
TRBJ2-7	TRBD1	TRBV28	-	TGTGCCAGCAGTTTATTAGGGACAGGTCCCTACGAGCAGTACTTC	CASSLLGTGPYEQYF
TRBJ1-1	-	TRBV30	-	TGTGCCTGGAGTCACGGCACTGAAGCTTTCTTT	CAWSHGTEAFF
TRBJ2-7	-	TRBV5-5	few	TGTGCCAGCAGCTTGGAGGGGGCCTACGAGCAGTACTTC	CASSLEGAYEQYF
TRBJ2-1	TRBD2	TRBV2	-	TGTGCCAGCAGGGGACAGAAGGCTAGCGGGACCTTTATTGGATACAATGAGCAGTTCTTC	CASRGQKASGTFIGYNEQFF
TRBJ2-1	-	TRBV5-4	-	TGTGCCAGCAGCTTGGACGGACTCTACAATGAGCAGTTCTTC	CASSLDGLYNEQFF
TRBJ1-1	-	TRBV5-1	-	TGCGCCAGCAGCGTCGGACAGAGAACTGAAGCTTTCTTT	CASSVGQRTEAFF
TRBJ1-6	-	TRBV30	few	TGTGCCTGGGAGAGACACAATAATTCACCCCTCCACTTT	CAWERHNNSPLHF
TRBJ2-3	-	TRBV21-1	-	TGTGCCAGCAGCACCCGACTAGCGGGCAGCACAGATACGCAGTATTTT	CASSTRLAGSTDTQYF
TRBJ2-2	-	TRBV9	few	TGTGCCAGCAGCGTAGATGGGCAGGGGGGACGTACCGGGGAGCTGTTTTTT	CASSVDGQGGRTGELFF
TRBJ1-5	-	TRBV4-2	-	TGTGCCAGCAGCCAAGAAGGACAGTCAAGCAATCAGCCCCAGCATTTT	CASSQEGQSSNQPQHF
TRBJ1-5	TRBD1	TRBV28	-	TGTGCCAGCATGACAGGGGCCATCAATCAGCCCCAGCATTTT	CASMTGAINQPQHF
TRBJ2-5	-	TRBV19	-	TGTGCCAGTAGTCCTACCGACAGGAAAGAGACCCAGTACTTC	CASSPTDRKETQYF
TRBJ2-7	-	TRBV10-3	-	TGTGCCATCAGTGATCTTCTCGGTGCCTGGCAGTACTTC	CAISDLLGAWQYF
TRBJ1-5	TRBD1	TRBV19	-	TGTGCCAGTAGTTTCAGCCGGGACAGGGGGGCCAATCAGCCCCAGCATTTT	CASSFSRDRGANQPQHF
TRBJ1-1	-	TRBV29-1	-	TGCAGCGCTACCAAGAGAGCCCTGAACACTGAAGCTTTCTTT	CSATKRALNTEAFF
TRBJ1-2	-	TRBV2	-	TGTGCCAGCCCCCGCTTCCTGGGACAAAAAGGGTCTGGCTACACCTTC	CASPRFLGQKGSGYTF
TRBJ2-2	-	TRBV19	-	TGTGCCAGTAGTCACGTGACAGCGAACACCGGGGAGCTGTTTTTT	CASSHVTANTGELFF
TRBJ2-3	TRBD2	TRBV2	-	TGTGCCAGCAGTCTTCTAGCGGGAGCGGAGGATACGCAGTATTTT	CASSLLAGAEDTQYF
TRBJ2-5	TRBD1	TRBV25-1	-	TGTGCCAGCAGTGAGTCGGGACAGGGATCCGAGACCCAGTACTTC	CASSESGQGSETQYF
TRBJ1-2	TRBD1	TRBV19	few	TGTGCCAGTAGTGTAAGCGGACAGGGGCTGTCCTATGGCTACACCTTC	CASSVSGQGLSYGYTF
TRBJ2-7	TRBD1	TRBV11-2	-	TGTGCCAGCAGCGCCAGCCGGGACAGCTACGAGCAGTACTTC	CASSASRDSYEQYF
TRBJ1-3	-	TRBV28	-	TGTGCCAGCAGTTTGGCGGGGGGAGAAGCCGGAAACACCATATATTTT	CASSLAGGEAGNTIYF